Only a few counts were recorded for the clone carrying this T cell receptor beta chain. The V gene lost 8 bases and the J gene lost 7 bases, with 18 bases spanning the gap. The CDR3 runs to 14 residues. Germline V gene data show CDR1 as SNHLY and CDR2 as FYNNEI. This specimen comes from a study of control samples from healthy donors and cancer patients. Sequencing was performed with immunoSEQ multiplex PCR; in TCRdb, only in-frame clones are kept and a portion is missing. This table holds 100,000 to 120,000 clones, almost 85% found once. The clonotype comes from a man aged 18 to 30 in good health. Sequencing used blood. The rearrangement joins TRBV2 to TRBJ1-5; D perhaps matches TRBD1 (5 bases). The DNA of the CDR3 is TGTGCCAGCCGTACCCTACGGGGGTCCCAGCCCCAGCATTTT. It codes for CASRTLRGSQPQHF.